This T cell receptor (beta chain) was recovered during a study of T-cell memory formation after mild COVID-19. Note on this clonotype: Its antigen is undetermined.

There are 13 residues in the CDR3. V was trimmed by 0 bases and J by 0 bases, leaving 3 bases between them. Germline-derived CDR1 and CDR2 are KGHSH and LQKENI. TCRdb fed the 5' RACE reads into MiXCR, producing one record per CDR3 protein. The sample contains about 190,000 distinct CDR3 sequences, approximately 20% of which appear only once. Study-level points and caveats: Pre-infection memory held some responding clones, suggesting pre-existing cross-reactive T cells responded.

Sequenced: PBMCs or a T cell subset sorted from them (not recorded which). The sequence derives from an adult woman who had mild COVID-19 (a few samples of this study predate the infection). Cell type and time point are not known. The rearrangement links TRBV18 to TRBJ2-7; D is unresolved. Here the CDR3 DNA reads TGTGCCAGCTCACCACCTACCTCCTACGAGCAGTACTTC. This codes for CASSPPTSYEQYF.